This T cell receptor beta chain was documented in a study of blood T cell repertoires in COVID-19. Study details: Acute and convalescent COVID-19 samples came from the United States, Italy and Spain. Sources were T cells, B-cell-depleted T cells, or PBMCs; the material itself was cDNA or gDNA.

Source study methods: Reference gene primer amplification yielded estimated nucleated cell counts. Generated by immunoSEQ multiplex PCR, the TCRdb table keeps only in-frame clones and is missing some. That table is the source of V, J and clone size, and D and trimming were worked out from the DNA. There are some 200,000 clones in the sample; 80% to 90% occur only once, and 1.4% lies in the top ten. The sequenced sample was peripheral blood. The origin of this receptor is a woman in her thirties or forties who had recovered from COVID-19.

CDR3 in DNA: TGTGCCAGCAGTTTTACGAGCTCTGGAAACACCATATATTTT. Translation: CASSFTSSGNTIYF. This chain links TRBV28 with TRBJ1-3; D call uncertain. The CDR3 contains 14 residues. V dropped 3 bases and J dropped 0 bases, with 6 bases sitting between them. Looked up from germline, CDR1 is MDHEN and CDR2 is SYDVKM.